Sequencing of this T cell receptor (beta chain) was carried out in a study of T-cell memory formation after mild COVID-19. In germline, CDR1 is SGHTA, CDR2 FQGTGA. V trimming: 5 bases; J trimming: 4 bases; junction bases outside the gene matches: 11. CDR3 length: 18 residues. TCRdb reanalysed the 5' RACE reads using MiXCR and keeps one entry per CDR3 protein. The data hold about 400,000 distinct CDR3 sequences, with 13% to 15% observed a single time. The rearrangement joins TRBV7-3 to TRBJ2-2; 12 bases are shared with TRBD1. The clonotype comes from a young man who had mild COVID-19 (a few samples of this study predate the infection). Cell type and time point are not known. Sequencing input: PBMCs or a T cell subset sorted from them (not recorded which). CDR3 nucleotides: TGTGCCAGCAGCCCCGCGTCGGGACAGGGGGCAGGCACCGGGGAGCTGTTTTTT. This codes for CASSPASGQGAGTGELFF.